This is a list of T cell receptor beta chains from one sample in a study of vaccination effects on CD4 cells after COVID-19. The protocol was immunoSEQ multiplex PCR, while the TCRdb copy is restricted to in-frame clones and leaves out a portion. This table holds about 79,000 clones, around four fifths found once. No antigen is known for these receptors. Here the sequenced sample was CD4+ T cells from PBMCs cultured with HCoV-229E spike peptides, taken before COVID-19 vaccination. The origin of the receptors is a human donor who received a COVID-19 vaccine. CDR3s include the opening cysteine and the closing phenylalanine or tryptophan. The D gene is left open where the match is weak. Only some rows state a clone size, as once, few, many or a class for expanded clones.

>-|TRBJ2-3|-|TRBV24-1
CATTHSGGTDTQYF
TGTGCCACCACTCATAGCGGAGGCACAGATACGCAGTATTTT
>-|TRBJ2-1|-|TRBV9
CASSVAQGYNEQFF
TGTGCCAGCAGCGTAGCTCAGGGGTACAATGAGCAGTTCTTC
>-|TRBJ2-1|-|TRBV18
CASSRSSNEQFF
TGTGCCAGCTCCCGTAGCAGCAATGAGCAGTTCTTC
>-|TRBJ2-6|-|TRBV7-3
CASSPGGSGANVLTF
TGTGCCAGCAGCCCAGGAGGCTCTGGGGCCAACGTCCTGACTTTC
>-|TRBJ1-2|-|TRBV7-8
CASSSGGGTGNYGYTF
TGTGCCAGCAGCTCCGGGGGGGGAACAGGGAACTATGGCTACACCTTC
>-|TRBJ2-3|TRBD2|TRBV3-1/TRBV3-2
CASSHALAGPDTQYF
TGTGCCAGCAGCCACGCGCTAGCGGGGCCAGATACGCAGTATTTT
>-|TRBJ1-5|TRBD1|TRBV19
CASSRLRDRRLGNQPQHF
TGTGCCAGTAGTCGACTACGGGACAGGCGCCTAGGAAATCAGCCCCAGCATTTT
>-|TRBJ1-3|-|TRBV4-3
CASSQDRGNTIYF
TGCGCCAGCAGCCAAGACAGAGGAAACACCATATATTTT
>-|TRBJ1-4|TRBD1|TRBV30
CAARVQGVEKLFF
TGTGCCGCAAGAGTCCAGGGGGTTGAAAAACTGTTTTTT
>-|TRBJ1-6|-|TRBV28
CASSLFIGPLHF
TGTGCCAGCAGCCTATTTATAGGACCCCTCCACTTT
>-|TRBJ1-3|TRBD1|TRBV9
CASSLEDRGWNTIYF
TGTGCCAGCAGCCTAGAGGACAGGGGGTGGAACACCATATATTTT
>few|TRBJ1-2|-|TRBV2
CASSAFRSGYTF
TGTGCCAGCAGTGCATTCCGGAGTGGCTACACCTTC
>-|TRBJ1-2|-|TRBV25-1
CASSDNHRVEGAGYTF
TGTGCCAGCAGTGATAACCACCGGGTTGAGGGTGCTGGCTACACCTTC
>-|TRBJ2-1|-|TRBV5-1
CASSSIGISYNEQFF
TGCGCCAGCAGCTCTATAGGGATATCCTACAATGAGCAGTTCTTC
>-|TRBJ1-4|-|TRBV5-1
CASSPSVPLAEKLFF
TGCGCCAGCAGCCCCTCGGTCCCGTTGGCTGAAAAACTGTTTTTT
>-|TRBJ2-5|TRBD2|TRBV18
CASTETGTSGETQYF
TGTGCCAGCACGGAAACCGGGACTAGCGGAGAGACCCAGTACTTC
>-|TRBJ1-1|-|TRBV7-2
CASSYFVRLSGTEAFF
TGTGCCAGCAGCTATTTCGTCCGACTGTCGGGGACTGAAGCTTTCTTT
>few|TRBJ1-3|-|TRBV19
CASSIKMEVNTIYF
TGTGCCAGTAGTATAAAGATGGAGGTAAACACCATATATTTT
>-|TRBJ2-5|TRBD2|TRBV27
CASTQYGGRETQYF
TGTGCCAGCACGCAATACGGGGGGAGAGAGACCCAGTACTTC
>-|TRBJ1-1|-|TRBV6-5
CASRLQGNTEAFF
TGTGCCAGCAGATTACAGGGAAACACTGAAGCTTTCTTT
>-|TRBJ2-5|-|TRBV3-1/TRBV3-2
CASSQDVFRGDREETQYF
TGTGCCAGCAGCCAAGATGTCTTTCGCGGGGATAGGGAGGAGACCCAGTACTTC
>-|TRBJ2-6|-|TRBV28
CASLSRGSGANVLTF
TGTGCCAGCTTATCGAGGGGCTCTGGGGCCAACGTCCTGACTTTC
>-|TRBJ1-3|-|TRBV3-1/TRBV3-2
CASSPRVQGRGREFIYF
TGTGCCAGCAGCCCTCGCGTACAGGGAAGAGGGAGGGAGTTCATATATTTT